Described below is a single T cell receptor (beta chain) sequence and its context. TCRdb's table, derived via immunoSEQ multiplex PCR, lists solely in-frame clones and lacks some. The sample lists about 100,000 clones; under 95% were seen once. The J segment lost 6 bases and the V segment lost 6 bases, leaving 11 bases of the junction unmatched. Germline loops: CDR1 SNHLY, CDR2 FYNNEI. The CDR3 spans 14 residues. The record originates from a study of OX40 agonist ivuxolimab in advanced cancers. Study overall: At doses from 0.01 to 10 mg/kg, patients were given intravenous ivuxolimab every 2 weeks. Eligibility rules accepted prior anti-PD-1, anti-PD-L1 or anti-CTLA-4 therapy, and 35% to 45% had some.

The V gene is TRBV2, the J gene TRBJ2-7; 7 bases align to TRBD2. The receptor was isolated from an adult with an advanced solid tumor such as melanoma, head and neck, liver or kidney cancer. This specimen was CD4+ or CD8+ T cells sorted from blood, taken in a trial of the OX40 agonist ivuxolimab. DNA for the CDR3: TGTGCCAGCAGGATCGGACTAGGCGTCGGCGAGCAGTACTTC. This gives the protein CASRIGLGVGEQYF.